Sequencing of this TCR beta chain was carried out in a study of human T cells and chemical hapten exposure. Note on this clonotype: A much bigger clone sits one base away, suggesting this may be a read error.

Time point of the sample: patch test 1, 2 weeks after DPC sensitization. Documented treatment: therapeutic diphenylcyclopropenone sensitization with weekly scalp DPC. Unfractionated whole blood yielded the extracted total RNA. TCRdb re-derived calls from the RACE reads in MiXCR, one entry per CDR3 protein. The table records some 380,000 distinct CDR3 sequences, 4.8% of them present only once. This CDR3 has 15 residues. J gave up 8 bases and V 4 bases, and 5 bases lay outside the gene matches. Looked up from germline, CDR1 is LGHNA and CDR2 is YSLEER. The sequencing here drew on whole blood, taken in connection with sensitization to the hapten diphenylcyclopropenone (DPC). This TCR came from a woman between 45 and 65 years old with alopecia areata. Some clones in this sample may be carry-over from other donors' samples. The genes are TRBV4-3 and TRBJ2-1; 13 bases agree with TRBD2. CDR3 amino acids: CASSPGTSGMDEQFF. DNA of the CDR3: TGCGCCAGCAGCCCCGGGACTAGCGGGATGGATGAGCAGTTCTTC.